The 5 T cell receptor beta chains below all came from one sample that was sequenced in a study of T cell responses to AZD1222 COVID-19 vaccine (dated by TCRdb to about 2021). Preparation of the library involved the immunoSEQ multiplex PCR assay. TCRdb limited this immuneACCESS table to in-frame rearrangements with V and J called. A share of clones is missing; checked studies link under half to unresolved V genes, and the rest is unexplained. The sample profile shows 100,000 to 150,000 clones; around 90% of them were found once. The ten largest account for 1.3% to 1.5% of the sample. In the paper's terms, the time point label means: baseline before first vaccination. The sample consisted of peripheral blood, taken on day 0 of AZD1222 vaccination. These receptors originate from an adult in good health.

The chain recombines TRBV28 with TRBJ1-2; D possibly corresponds to TRBD1 (5 bases). This CDR3 has 18 residues. Trimming pared 5 bases from V and 0 bases from J, leaving 22 bases between. Germline V CDR1 and CDR2: MDHEN, SYDVKM. CDR3 residues: CASSNYYASGPSNYGYTF. The CDR3 coding sequence is TGTGCCAGCAGTAATTATTATGCCTCGGGACCCTCTAACTATGGCTACACCTTC.

The V and J genes are TRBV19 and TRBJ1-4; the match to TRBD1 covers 8 bases. The germline gives CDR1 LNHDA, CDR2 SQIVND (reference sequence). The CDR3 totals 16 residues. Unmatched junction bases numbered 12, after V lost 5 bases and J lost 7 bases. The CDR3 region is CASSAYSGGLIEKLFF. The CDR3, as DNA: TGTGCCAGTAGTGCGTACTCAGGGGGCCTGATTGAAAAACTGTTTTTT.

V is TRBV7-9 and J is TRBJ2-3; TRBD1 matches 11 bases. Germline V gene lookup returns CDR1 SEHNR and CDR2 FQNEAQ (reference sequence). The CDR3 loop spans 14 amino acids. V was pared by 5 bases and J by 4 bases, with 2 bases of the junction left unmatched. The CDR3 spells CASSMGQGADTQYF. CDR3 DNA sequence: TGTGCCAGCAGCATGGGACAGGGGGCAGATACGCAGTATTTT.

The chain combines TRBV5-1 with TRBJ2-3; 7 nucleotides match TRBD1. Unmatched junction bases numbered 7, after V lost 5 bases and J lost 4 bases. The germline gives CDR1 SGHRS, CDR2 YFSETQ. This CDR3 contains 14 residues. The CDR3 DNA follows: TGCGCCAGCAGTAGGGGGCAGGAGGCAGATACGCAGTATTTT. It is translated as CASSRGQEADTQYF.

The chain uses TRBV28 and TRBJ1-2, with 8 bases matching TRBD1. Germline loops: CDR1 MDHEN, CDR2 SYDVKM. The CDR3 loop spans 13 amino acids. The J segment lost 8 bases and the V segment lost 6 bases, leaving 8 bases of the junction unmatched. CDR3 protein: CASSAQGAWGYTF. The CDR3, as DNA: TGTGCCAGCAGCGCCCAGGGGGCTTGGGGCTACACCTTC.